This entry describes one TCR beta chain. This sample was included in a study of blood T cell repertoires in COVID-19. Libraries were prepared by immunoSEQ multiplex PCR; TCRdb keeps only in-frame clonotypes and omits some of them. This sample has 250,000 to 300,000 clones; over 75% occur once, and the top ten carry 0.75% to 1%. There are 17 residues in the CDR3. The germline V gene has CDR1 SGHTA and CDR2 FQGTGA. With V trimmed by 5 bases and J by 1 base, 11 bases remained unmatched. What was sequenced was PBMCs or T cells enriched from blood (not recorded which). This sequence joins TRBV7-3 and TRBJ2-3; 8 positions match TRBD2. The receptor was derived from a woman under 40 who had recovered from COVID-19. DNA for the CDR3: TGTGCCAGCAGCGGCGAGGGTAGCGGGAAACGCACAGATACGCAGTATTTT. It encodes CASSGEGSGKRTDTQYF.